This passage covers 27 T cell receptor beta chains from one sample sequenced in a study of beta chain features in type 1 diabetes. Reverse transcription of all isolated RNA meant that expressed TCRB transcripts were sequenced. Data came from immunoSEQ multiplex PCR; TCRdb stores just in-frame clones and leaves some out. The sample comprises about 260,000 clones, around 24% of which are singletons, and about 0.012% rests with the top ten. The study, taken as a whole, reports: There was a moderate but significant shortening of TCRB CDR3s in all four CD4+ subsets of Type 1 diabetes patients.

Antigens for these TCRs are unknown. The sequencing input was naive CD4+ T cells from blood. These receptors all stem from a woman under 40 with type 1 diabetes.

The table lists this clone with a few counts. The gene calls are TRBV30 and TRBJ1-2; weak D call: TRBD1 (6 bases). The CDR3 spans 12 residues. V gave up 4 bases and J gave up 8 bases, with 14 bases separating them. Germline CDR1 reads GTSNPN; CDR2 reads SVGIG (reference sequence). The CDR3 loop is CAWIEQGEGYTF. Written as DNA, the CDR3 is TGTGCCTGGATCGAACAGGGTGAGGGCTACACCTTC.

The V call is TRBV7-8, the J call TRBJ1-5; 9 nucleotides match TRBD1. Trimming cost V 3 bases and J 4 bases; bases outside gene matches: 4. Germline V lookup: CDR1 SGHVS, CDR2 FQNEAQ. The CDR3 extends over 15 amino acids. The CDR3 spells CASSFSQGANQPQHF. The CDR3, as DNA: TGTGCCAGCAGCTTCTCACAGGGGGCGAATCAGCCCCAGCATTTT. The complete variable domain, with remaining parts taken from reference TRBV7-8 and TRBJ1-5, reads GAGVSQSPRYKVAKRGQDVALRCDPISGHVSLFWYQQALGQGPEFLTYFQNEAQLDKSGLPSDRFFAERPEGSVSTLKIQRTQQEDSAVYLCASSFSQGANQPQHFGDGTRLSIL.

Only one count was recorded for this clone. The chain links TRBV5-1 to TRBJ1-4; 8 nucleotides line up with TRBD1. CDR3 length: 14 amino acids. Germline lookup yields CDR1 SGHRS and CDR2 YFSETQ. Losses at the gene ends were 3 bases for V and 4 bases for J; bases not matched to a gene: 2. The CDR3 here is CASSSGQDNEKLFF. CDR3 DNA sequence: TGCGCCAGCAGCTCGGGACAGGATAATGAAAAACTGTTTTTT.

The rearrangement links TRBV14 to TRBJ1-1, with 8 bases identical to TRBD1. Germline V gene sequence: CDR1 SGHDN, CDR2 FVKESK. The length of the CDR3 is 12 residues. V was pared by 6 bases and J by 7 bases, with 4 bases of the junction left unmatched. CDR3 nucleotide sequence: TGTGCCAGCAGTCTGGACAGGGTTGAAGCTTTCTTT. Protein sequence: CASSLDRVEAFF.

This clone was picked up one time. The CDR3 DNA reads TGTGCCAGCAGCTCGGGTGTGGGGGAGCTGTTTTTT. Its translation: CASSSGVGELFF. V usage is TRBV7-3 and J usage is TRBJ2-2; D is undetermined. The V end was cut by 4 bases, the J end by 8 bases, with 8 bases between. CDR3 length: 12 residues. CDR1 is SGHTA and CDR2 is FQGTGA in the germline V gene.

The genes are TRBV7-2 and TRBJ2-1; maybe TRBD2 (6 bases). CDR1 and CDR2 (germline): SGHTA, FQGNSA. Trimming stripped 3 bases from V and 7 bases from J, with 10 bases between. The length of the CDR3 is 13 residues. CDR3 DNA sequence: TGTGCCAGCAGCTTTGGCGGAGGGAATGAGCAGTTCTTC. Encoded protein: CASSFGGGNEQFF.

This clone was counted a few times. The rearrangement uses TRBV5-1 and TRBJ2-7; 7 bases align to TRBD1. The CDR3 sequence is 13 residues long. In germline, CDR1 is SGHRS, CDR2 YFSETQ. The trim removed 2 bases at V and 3 bases at J, leaving 2 bases unmatched. DNA for the CDR3: TGCGCCAGCAGCTTTACAGGGGTCTACGAGCAGTACTTC. It encodes CASSFTGVYEQYF. The variable domain in full, completed from reference TRBV5-1 and TRBJ2-7, reads KAGVTQTPRYLIKTRGQQVTLSCSPISGHRSVSWYQQTPGQGLQFLFEYFSETQRNKGNFPGRFSGRQFSNSRSEMNVSTLELGDSALYLCASSFTGVYEQYFGPGTRLTVT.

The table lists this clone with a few counts. The chain's CDR3 is CASSTTGQDYEQYF. In nucleotides, the CDR3 is TGTGCCAGCAGCACCACTGGACAGGACTACGAGCAGTACTTC. This sequence joins TRBV6-5 and TRBJ2-7; 7 bases are shared with TRBD1. J gave up 3 bases and V 6 bases, and 8 bases lay outside the gene matches. The germline V gene has CDR1 MNHEY and CDR2 SVGAGI. This CDR3 is built from 14 residues.

This chain joins TRBV14 and TRBJ2-5; perhaps TRBD2 as D (5 bases). V lost 4 bases, J lost 5 bases, and 20 bases lay in between. Looked up from germline, CDR1 is SGHDN and CDR2 is FVKESK. This CDR3 comprises 16 residues. CDR3 in amino acids: CASSPPGNQARETQYF. The CDR3 DNA follows: TGTGCCAGCAGCCCCCCCGGGAACCAAGCAAGGGAGACCCAGTACTTC.

The V gene is TRBV7-2, the J gene TRBJ2-3; TRBD2 agrees at 12 bases. After removal of 5 bases from V and 4 bases from J, the junction contained 7 bases not matched to a gene. The length of the CDR3 is 16 residues. CDR1 is SGHTA and CDR2 is FQGNSA in the germline V gene. This chain's CDR3 is CASSVSSGRAADTQYF. In DNA, the CDR3 is TGTGCCAGCAGCGTCTCTAGCGGGAGGGCCGCAGATACGCAGTATTTT.

The rearrangement joins TRBV5-6 to TRBJ2-6; D perhaps matches TRBD1 (6 bases). Trimming took 0 bases from V and 0 from J, leaving 10 bases between them. Germline V gives CDR1 SGHDT, CDR2 YYEEEE. CDR3 length: 17 residues. CDR3 bases: TGTGCCAGCAGCTTGGGGGGGCTCCGCTCTGGGGCCAACGTCCTGACTTTC. This gives the protein CASSLGGLRSGANVLTF.

This clone has only a few counts. The rearrangement joins TRBV30 to TRBJ1-1, with D unclear. The CDR3 has 14 residues. V lost 0 bases to trimming and J lost 1 base, with 9 bases between them. The V gene's germline CDR1 is GTSNPN and CDR2 SVGIG (reference sequence). CDR3 bases: TGTGCCTGGAGTGTCAAGCGGGGGAACACTGAAGCTTTCTTT. It specifies CAWSVKRGNTEAFF.

This rearrangement joins TRBV28 to TRBJ2-7; TRBD1 might be the D (5 bases). The CDR3 is 13 residues long. CDR1 and CDR2 from the germline V gene are MDHEN and SYDVKM. The ends were cut back, 5 bases at V and 3 bases at J, with 11 bases in the middle. The CDR3: CASSETVLYEQYF. The CDR3, as DNA: TGTGCCAGCAGTGAGACAGTCCTCTACGAGCAGTACTTC.

The J gene is TRBJ2-7, the V gene TRBV7-3, with 7 bases identical to TRBD1. Germline V lookup: CDR1 SGHTA, CDR2 FQGTGA. V lost 5 bases, J lost 1 base, and 8 bases stayed unmatched. This CDR3 is 15 amino acids long. The CDR3 bases are TGTGCCAGCAGCCTTCTTCCGGGACAGTCCTACGAGCAGTACTTC. Translation gives CASSLLPGQSYEQYF.

This clone was detected only a few times. This chain links TRBV7-2 with TRBJ2-5, with TRBD2 matching over 10 bases. This CDR3 contains 16 residues. V gave up 2 bases and J gave up 2 bases; unmatched junction bases: 5. Germline-derived CDR1 and CDR2 are SGHTA and FQGNSA. The CDR3 protein is CASSLSTAGGQETQYF. CDR3 coding DNA: TGTGCCAGCAGCTTATCGACAGCGGGAGGGCAAGAGACCCAGTACTTC. Supplemented by reference TRBV7-2 and TRBJ2-5, the full variable domain reads GAGVSQSPSNKVTEKGKDVELRCDPISGHTALYWYRQSLGQGLEFLIYFQGNSAPDKSGLPSDRFSAERTGGSVSTLTIQRTQQEDSAVYLCASSLSTAGGQETQYFGPGTRLLVL.

This clone has more than one count but fewer than ten. The rearrangement joins TRBV9 to TRBJ2-3; D not resolved. The V end lost 1 base, the J end lost 2 bases, and 8 bases lay between the germline ends. Germline assignment: CDR1 SGDLS and CDR2 YYNGEE. CDR3 length equals 14 residues. The CDR3 DNA is TGTGCCAGCAGCGTACTTTCCTCCACAGATACGCAGTATTTT. This codes for CASSVLSSTDTQYF.

The V call is TRBV4-2, the J call TRBJ2-1; 7 bases line up with TRBD2. This CDR3 spans 13 amino acids. V was pared by 5 bases and J by 13 bases, with 11 bases of the junction left unmatched. Per germline, CDR1 LGHNA and CDR2 YNFKEQ. CDR3 nucleotides: TGTGCCAGCAGCGACGGGGCTCGCGGGAGTCAGTTCTTC. Protein: CASSDGARGSQFF.

The rearrangement links TRBV10-3 to TRBJ2-1, with TRBD2 matching over 7 bases. There are 15 residues in the CDR3. V dropped 2 bases and J dropped 7; count of bases not matched to a gene: 8. In germline, CDR1 is ENHRY, CDR2 SYGVKD. The CDR3 region has the DNA TGTGCCATCAGTGAGGGGCGGGAGAGTGGAAATGAGCAGTTCTTC. Its translation: CAISEGRESGNEQFF.

The chain joins TRBV15 to TRBJ2-7; a possible D gene is TRBD2 (6 bases). Trimming removed 3 bases at V and 3 bases at J, with 15 bases between. The germline gives CDR1 LNHNV, CDR2 YYDKDF (reference sequence). The CDR3 totals 15 residues. The CDR3 nucleotides read TGTGCCACCAGCAGGCCGTTTCCCGGGGGCTACGAGCAGTACTTC. This codes for CATSRPFPGGYEQYF.

In this sample, this clone turned up a few times. The chain is built from TRBV5-4 and TRBJ1-5; 9 bases align to TRBD1. The germline gives CDR1 SGHNT, CDR2 YYREEE (reference sequence). CDR3 length: 15 residues. V lost 2 bases and J lost 5; bases outside the gene matches: 5. The CDR3 sequence: CASSFGQGPDQPQHF. In DNA, the CDR3 is TGTGCCAGCAGCTTCGGACAGGGGCCGGATCAGCCCCAGCATTTT.

This clone was seen a few times. The chain couples TRBV27 to TRBJ2-2, with a possible D match to TRBD2 (5 bases). CDR1 and CDR2 (germline): MNHEY, SMNVEV (reference sequence). Trimming pared 5 bases from V and 4 bases from J, leaving 11 bases between. The CDR3 sequence is 14 residues long. Written as DNA, the CDR3 is TGTGCCAGCAGTCCTACGGGAAGCACCGGGGAGCTGTTTTTT. It yields the protein CASSPTGSTGELFF.

This clone was seen a few times. The chain employs TRBV4-1 and TRBJ1-2; D uncertain. The germline V and J ends were trimmed by 0 bases and 8 bases, with 16 bases remaining between them. Germline CDR1 is MGHRA and CDR2 is YSYEKL. There are 15 residues in the CDR3. This chain's CDR3 is CASSQDRLLVRGYTF. The DNA of the CDR3 is TGCGCCAGCAGCCAAGATAGGCTGCTAGTGAGGGGCTACACCTTC.

This chain uses TRBV9 with TRBJ1-4; D not certain. The germline V and J ends were trimmed by 1 base and 1 base, with 8 bases remaining between them. Germline CDR1 SGDLS, CDR2 YYNGEE. There are 15 residues in the CDR3. This CDR3 reads CASSVTGETNEKLFF. In DNA, the CDR3 is TGTGCCAGCAGCGTAACCGGAGAAACTAATGAAAAACTGTTTTTT. The whole variable domain, filled in from reference TRBV9 and TRBJ1-4, reads DSGVTQTPKHLITATGQRVTLRCSPRSGDLSVYWYQQSLDQGLQFLIQYYNGEERAKGNILERFSAQQFPDLHSELNLSSLELGDSALYFCASSVTGETNEKLFFGSGTQLSVL.

V and J are TRBV11-2 and TRBJ2-5, with unresolved D. The germline V gene has CDR1 SGHAT and CDR2 FQNNGV. The CDR3 runs 12 residues. V was pared by 6 bases and J by 5 bases, with 10 bases between. The CDR3 is CASSPGRETQYF. CDR3 coding DNA: TGTGCCAGCAGTCCAGGTCGCGAGACCCAGTACTTC.

This clone was found a few times. Other DNA sequences in the same sample also yield this CDR3. The CDR3 protein is CAWSGTGYEQYF. In DNA form, the CDR3 reads TGTGCCTGGAGTGGAACAGGGTACGAGCAGTACTTC. The chain combines TRBV30 with TRBJ2-7, with TRBD1 as a possible D gene (6 bases). With 1 base removed from V and 4 bases from J, the gap between germline ends came to 8 bases. CDR3 length equals 12 residues. The germline V gene has CDR1 GTSNPN and CDR2 SVGIG (reference sequence).

The chain is built from TRBV30 and TRBJ1-5, with D perhaps TRBD1 (6 bases). Germline V lookup: CDR1 GTSNPN, CDR2 SVGIG (reference sequence). The CDR3 consists of 20 residues. Trimming pared 0 bases from V and 1 base from J, leaving 25 bases between. The CDR3 spells CAWSVRGIGQGMNSNQPQHF. The CDR3 coding sequence is TGTGCCTGGAGTGTAAGGGGAATAGGGCAGGGGATGAACAGCAATCAGCCCCAGCATTTT.

This chain connects TRBV28 to TRBJ2-4; 8 nucleotides align to TRBD2. Germline V CDR1 and CDR2: MDHEN, SYDVKM. Germline trimming cut 5 bases from V and 5 bases from J; bases unmatched to any gene: 5. This CDR3 is 14 amino acids long. The CDR3 loop is CASSIAGRQNIQYF. CDR3 bases: TGTGCCAGCAGTATAGCGGGAAGACAAAACATTCAGTACTTC.